The 23 T cell receptor beta chains below were found in one sample sequenced in a study of graft-versus-host responses after intestinal transplantation (TCRdb year 2021). Dithiothreitol, EDTA incubations and collagenase D digestion were used to isolate intraepithelial and lamina propria lymphocytes from graft specimens. Library preparation employed the immunoSEQ multiplex PCR assay. Drawn from immuneACCESS, this table holds only the in-frame rearrangements with V and J called that TCRdb kept. Clones are partly lost; checked studies trace under half to an unresolved V gene and leave the rest unexplained. This sample has about 17,000 clones in its table, and roughly 80% of those were observed once. The biggest ten clones account for 7.8% of the sample. Sequenced material: ileum tissue, taken around 69 weeks after intestinal transplant. Source of these receptors: a human patient who received an intestinal transplant, so some T cells may come from the graft donor.

The chain is built from TRBV6-1 and TRBJ1-2, with D unresolved. The CDR3 loop spans 12 amino acids. V was clipped by 7 bases and J by 4 bases, with 10 bases between them. Germline lookup yields CDR1 MNHNS and CDR2 SASEGT. The CDR3 spells CASNRDFYGYTF. The CDR3 coding sequence is TGTGCCAGCAACCGCGATTTCTATGGCTACACCTTC.

The rearrangement links TRBV7-9 to TRBJ1-1, with 10 bases identical to TRBD1. The V and J ends lost 4 bases and 4 bases, in that order; junction bases with no gene match: 6. From germline, CDR1 is SEHNR and CDR2 FQNEAQ (reference sequence). There are 15 residues in the CDR3. The CDR3 loop reads CASSYTGTGATEAFF. CDR3 in DNA: TGTGCCAGCAGCTACACCGGGACAGGGGCCACTGAAGCTTTCTTT. Together with reference TRBV7-9 and TRBJ1-1, the CDR3 gives the full variable domain: DTGVSQNPRHKITKRGQNVTFRCDPISEHNRLYWYRQTLGQGPEFLTYFQNEAQLEKSRLLSDRFSAERPKGSFSTLEIQRTEQGDSAMYLCASSYTGTGATEAFFGQGTRLTVV.

V usage is TRBV6-6 and J usage is TRBJ2-7; 7 bases fit TRBD1. The trim removed 0 bases at V and 8 bases at J, leaving 4 bases unmatched. Germline CDR1 MNHNY, CDR2 SVGAGI (reference sequence). The CDR3 loop spans 13 amino acids. The chain's CDR3 is CASSYSSRGKQYF. CDR3 DNA sequence: TGTGCCAGCAGTTACTCGAGCAGGGGGAAGCAGTACTTC.

The rearrangement links TRBV25-1 to TRBJ2-7; 8 bases are shared with TRBD2. Germline CDR1 is MGHDK and CDR2 is SYGVNS. Unmatched junction bases numbered 6, after V lost 2 bases and J lost 0 bases. The length of the CDR3 is 16 residues. Here the CDR3 reads CASSEAGLDGSYEQYF. The CDR3 region has the DNA TGTGCCAGCAGTGAAGCGGGACTAGACGGCTCCTACGAGCAGTACTTC.

Concerning this clone itself: Since no conserved phenylalanine or tryptophan closes the CDR3, a read error is the likely cause. The genes are TRBV13 and TRBJ2-3; 13 bases map to TRBD2. The J segment lost 5 bases and the V segment lost 5 bases, leaving 7 bases of the junction unmatched. Germline V lookup: CDR1 PRHDT, CDR2 FYEKMQ (reference sequence). The CDR3 has 16 amino acids. CDR3 nucleotide sequence: TGTGCCAGCAGCCTCGGACTAGCGGGGGAGGGAGATACGCAGTATTCT. Encoded protein: CASSLGLAGEGDTQYS.

This clone was counted a single time. The V call is TRBV27, the J call TRBJ2-5; a possible D gene is TRBD2 (6 bases). The J call may be in error: the DNA end matches TRBJ2-7 better. Per the germline V gene, CDR1 is MNHEY and CDR2 is SMNVEV (reference sequence). The CDR3 sequence is 14 residues long. The CDR3 region is CASSDGTGAYEQYF. In DNA form, the CDR3 reads TGTGCCAGCAGTGACGGGACGGGGGCCTACGAGCAGTACTTC.

This clone was counted once. The rearrangement links TRBV7-2 to TRBJ2-1; D might be TRBD2 (5 bases). The V end lost 6 bases, the J end lost 7 bases, and 16 bases lay between the germline ends. Germline assignment: CDR1 SGHTA and CDR2 FQGNSA. The CDR3 is 14 amino acids. CDR3 DNA: TGTGCCAGCAGAATGCTGCGGGCGGAGAATGAGCAGTTCTTC. Protein: CASRMLRAENEQFF.

The CDR3 sequence: CASSPEKREIDEQFF. CDR3 coding DNA: TGCGCCAGCAGTCCCGAGAAGCGGGAGATCGATGAGCAGTTCTTC. The chain recombines TRBV4-3 with TRBJ2-1, with 8 bases fitting TRBD2. Trimming removed 6 bases from V and 8 bases from J; junction bases left unmatched: 12. The CDR3 consists of 15 residues. Germline V gene sequence: CDR1 LGHNA, CDR2 YSLEER.

The rearrangement uses TRBV11-2 and TRBJ2-3; weak D call: TRBD1 (5 bases). The CDR3 has 14 amino acids. Germline CDR1 and CDR2: SGHAT and FQNNGV. Trimming removed 2 bases from V and 3 bases from J, with 9 bases in between. CDR3 sequence: CASSLTGTTDTQYF. The CDR3 region has the DNA TGTGCCAGCAGCTTAACAGGTACAACAGATACGCAGTATTTT.

The chain carries TRBV30 and TRBJ1-2; no clear D. The CDR3 runs to 11 residues. Trimming stripped 8 bases from V and 4 bases from J, with 11 bases between. Germline V gene lookup returns CDR1 GTSNPN and CDR2 SVGIG (reference sequence). CDR3 sequence reads: CARMTGYGYTF. CDR3 coding DNA: TGTGCCCGGATGACTGGCTATGGCTACACCTTC. Looking up the rest from reference TRBV30 and TRBJ1-2 gives the full variable domain: SQTIHQWPATLVQPVGSPLSLECTVEGTSNPNLYWYRQAAGRGLQLLFYSVGIGQISSEVPQNLSASRPQDRQFILSSKKLLLSDSGFYLCARMTGYGYTFGSGTRLTVV.

Only a few counts were recorded for this clone. The chain carries TRBV6-5 and TRBJ2-1, with D perhaps TRBD1 or TRBD2 (5 bases each). CDR1 and CDR2 from the germline V gene are MNHEY and SVGAGI. The CDR3 is made up of 13 amino acids. Trimming removed 7 bases at V and 5 bases at J, with 12 bases between. Here the CDR3 reads CASKGTLDNEQFF. Written as DNA, the CDR3 is TGTGCCAGCAAGGGGACGCTGGACAATGAGCAGTTCTTC.

The CDR3 protein is CASRRGSYEQYF. The CDR3 DNA is TGTGCCAGCAGAAGGGGATCCTACGAGCAGTACTTC. This rearrangement joins TRBV6-5 to TRBJ2-7; D might be TRBD1 (5 bases). The CDR3 length is 12 residues. Deletions cut 6 bases from V and 1 base from J, with 7 bases between. Germline values: CDR1 MNHEY, CDR2 SVGAGI.

This rearrangement joins TRBV2 to TRBJ1-3; D gene unclear. The CDR3 contains 14 residues. The germline gives CDR1 SNHLY, CDR2 FYNNEI. The V gene lost 4 bases and the J gene lost 0 bases, with 7 bases spanning the gap. CDR3 sequence (DNA): TGTGCCAGCAGTGCATCCTACTCTGGAAACACCATATATTTT. Amino acids: CASSASYSGNTIYF. Full variable domain (remainder filled in from reference TRBV2 and TRBJ1-3): EPEVTQTPSHQVTQMGQEVILRCVPISNHLYFYWYRQILGQKVEFLVSFYNNEISEKSEIFDDQFSVERPDGSNFTLKIRSTKLEDSAMYFCASSASYSGNTIYFGEGSWLTVV.

This clone showed up just a few times. This sequence joins TRBV28 and TRBJ1-2; D unresolved. Germline assignment: CDR1 MDHEN and CDR2 SYDVKM. The CDR3 is 13 amino acids. Trimming removed 5 bases at V and 1 base at J, with 8 bases between. The DNA for the CDR3 is TGTGCCAGCAGTCCCCCATATAACTATGGCTACACCTTC. Its translation is CASSPPYNYGYTF.

The chain is built from TRBV2 and TRBJ1-4; no definite D call. V dropped 1 base and J dropped 8 bases, with 14 bases sitting between them. Germline loops: CDR1 SNHLY, CDR2 FYNNEI. This CDR3 region has 15 residues. The CDR3 spells CASSEGDLRGEKLFF. The CDR3 DNA sequence: TGTGCCAGCAGTGAAGGGGATCTAAGAGGGGAAAAACTGTTTTTT.

In its sample, this clone was seen once. The CDR3, as DNA: TGCGCCAGCAGCCAAGATGGGCAGGGGCCGAGGAAACTGTTTTTT. This encodes CASSQDGQGPRKLFF. The chain couples TRBV4-3 to TRBJ1-4; D is perhaps TRBD1 (6 bases). CDR3 length: 15 amino acids. V shed 0 bases and J shed 11 bases, with 16 bases lying between them. CDR1 and CDR2 from the germline V gene are LGHNA and YSLEER.

The rearrangement joins TRBV7-8 to TRBJ2-7; no definite D call. This CDR3 is 18 amino acids long. Trimming left V 2 bases short and J 4 bases short, with 24 bases between. Per the germline V gene, CDR1 is SGHVS and CDR2 is FQNEAQ. The CDR3 reads CASSLRSDRPQLAYEQYF. CDR3 in DNA: TGTGCCAGCAGCTTAAGGTCCGATCGGCCCCAGCTGGCGTACGAGCAGTACTTC. Full variable domain (remainder filled in from reference TRBV7-8 and TRBJ2-7): GAGVSQSPRYKVAKRGQDVALRCDPISGHVSLFWYQQALGQGPEFLTYFQNEAQLDKSGLPSDRFFAERPEGSVSTLKIQRTQQEDSAVYLCASSLRSDRPQLAYEQYFGPGTRLTVT.

The chain's CDR3 is CASSRIGAGGNTIYF. The CDR3 DNA reads as TGCGCCAGCAGCCGGATAGGGGCGGGTGGAAACACCATATATTTT. The rearrangement uses TRBV4-1 and TRBJ1-3, with D possibly TRBD1 on 5 matching bases. CDR1 and CDR2 from the germline V gene are MGHRA and YSYEKL. V lost 4 bases to trimming and J lost 3 bases, with 13 bases between them. CDR3 length: 15 residues.

The chain uses TRBV9 and TRBJ2-5; a possible D gene is TRBD2 (6 bases). The better agreement between TRBJ2-7 and the DNA end casts doubt on the J call. CDR1 SGDLS and CDR2 YYNGEE come from the germline V gene. CDR3 length equals 15 residues. CDR3 region: CASSPGTLRAYEQYF. The CDR3 DNA sequence: TGTGCCAGCAGCCCCGGGACTCTAAGGGCGTACGAGCAGTACTTC.

The chain couples TRBV20-1 to TRBJ2-5; D is uncertain. The V end lost 6 bases, the J end lost 11 bases, and 16 bases lay between the germline ends. The CDR3 has 11 residues. Per germline, CDR1 DFQATT and CDR2 SNEGSKA (reference sequence). The CDR3 sequence: CSAYSLLEQYF. CDR3 nucleotide sequence: TGCAGTGCCTACAGCCTCTTGGAGCAGTACTTC.

Turning to this clone: Its ends do not fully match the called genes, so a read error is possible. This chain's CDR3 is CASSLEDRIYTDTRYF. Here the CDR3 DNA reads TGCGCCAGCAGCTTGGAGGACAGAATTTACACAGATACGCGGTATTTT. This chain uses TRBV5-1 with TRBJ2-3, with D maybe TRBD1 (6 bases). The CDR3 sequence is 16 residues long. Per germline, CDR1 SGHRS and CDR2 YFSETQ.

V and J are TRBV2 and TRBJ2-7; 8 bases are a match to TRBD1. V shed 0 bases, J shed 4 bases, and the junction held 8 bases outside the gene matches. The CDR3 runs 16 residues. Germline V gene data show CDR1 as SNHLY and CDR2 as FYNNEI. CDR3 DNA: TGTGCCAGCAGTGAAGCGTGGCAGGGGGCGTTGTACGAGCAGTACTTC. Amino acids: CASSEAWQGALYEQYF.

The chain uses TRBV4-2 and TRBJ1-3; maybe TRBD1 (5 bases). V shed 1 base and J shed 9 bases, with 16 bases lying between them. Germline V CDR1 and CDR2: LGHNA, YNFKEQ. The CDR3 is 15 residues long. The CDR3 DNA is TGTGCCAGCAGCCAAGCGGGGATTGGGGCGACCACCATATATTTT. Protein product: CASSQAGIGATTIYF.